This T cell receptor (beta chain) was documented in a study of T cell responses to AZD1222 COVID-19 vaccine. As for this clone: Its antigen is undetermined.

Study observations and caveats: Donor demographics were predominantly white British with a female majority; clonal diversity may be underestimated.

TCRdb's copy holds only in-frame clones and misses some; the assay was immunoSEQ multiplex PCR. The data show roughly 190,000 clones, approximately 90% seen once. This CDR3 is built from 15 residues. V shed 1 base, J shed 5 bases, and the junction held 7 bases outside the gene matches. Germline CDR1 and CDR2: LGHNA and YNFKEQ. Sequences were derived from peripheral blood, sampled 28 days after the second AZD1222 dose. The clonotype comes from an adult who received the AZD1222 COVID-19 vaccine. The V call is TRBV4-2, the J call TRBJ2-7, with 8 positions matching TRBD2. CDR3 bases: TGTGCCAGCAGCCAAGCGGCTAGCGGGTTGGACGAGCAGTACTTC. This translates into CASSQAASGLDEQYF.